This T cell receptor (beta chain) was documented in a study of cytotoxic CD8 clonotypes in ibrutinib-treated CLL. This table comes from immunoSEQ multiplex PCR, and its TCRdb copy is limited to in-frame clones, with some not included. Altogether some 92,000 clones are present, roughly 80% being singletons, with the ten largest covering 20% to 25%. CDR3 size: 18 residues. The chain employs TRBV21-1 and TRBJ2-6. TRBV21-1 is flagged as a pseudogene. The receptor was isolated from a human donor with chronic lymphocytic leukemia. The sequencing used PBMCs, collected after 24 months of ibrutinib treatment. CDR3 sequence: CASSKVTAPLSGANVLTF. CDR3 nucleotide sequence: TGTGCCAGCAGCAAAGTGACGGCACCCCTCTCTGGGGCCAACGTCCTGACTTTC.